This paragraph reports one T cell receptor (beta chain). As yet, its antigen is unknown. A read error may account for a junction end that differs from germline. Per the germline V gene, CDR1 is SGHDN and CDR2 is FVKESK. CDR3 length: 13 amino acids. The data belong to a study of Ad26.COV2.S vaccination and SARS-CoV-2 variants. Data came from immunoSEQ multiplex PCR; TCRdb stores just in-frame clones and leaves some out. The sample comprises approximately 400,000 clones, roughly 94% of which are singletons, and 3% to 4% rests with the top ten. Study results and limitations: Comparability of non-spike TCR breadth was observed across vaccine and placebo recipients. Participants in the vaccine arm had higher spike-specific TCR breadth; placebo recipients had lower. CD8+ and CD4+ T cells specific for spike reportedly responded with substantial breadth after vaccination.

Here the sequenced sample was peripheral blood, taken after recovery from COVID-19. V and J are TRBV14 and TRBJ2-3, with 7 bases fitting TRBD1. This receptor was obtained from a human donor who had recovered from COVID-19. The DNA of the CDR3 is TGTGCCAGCAGTCAAGACAGGGTTTTAGCGCAGTATTTT. This gives the protein CASSQDRVLAQYF.